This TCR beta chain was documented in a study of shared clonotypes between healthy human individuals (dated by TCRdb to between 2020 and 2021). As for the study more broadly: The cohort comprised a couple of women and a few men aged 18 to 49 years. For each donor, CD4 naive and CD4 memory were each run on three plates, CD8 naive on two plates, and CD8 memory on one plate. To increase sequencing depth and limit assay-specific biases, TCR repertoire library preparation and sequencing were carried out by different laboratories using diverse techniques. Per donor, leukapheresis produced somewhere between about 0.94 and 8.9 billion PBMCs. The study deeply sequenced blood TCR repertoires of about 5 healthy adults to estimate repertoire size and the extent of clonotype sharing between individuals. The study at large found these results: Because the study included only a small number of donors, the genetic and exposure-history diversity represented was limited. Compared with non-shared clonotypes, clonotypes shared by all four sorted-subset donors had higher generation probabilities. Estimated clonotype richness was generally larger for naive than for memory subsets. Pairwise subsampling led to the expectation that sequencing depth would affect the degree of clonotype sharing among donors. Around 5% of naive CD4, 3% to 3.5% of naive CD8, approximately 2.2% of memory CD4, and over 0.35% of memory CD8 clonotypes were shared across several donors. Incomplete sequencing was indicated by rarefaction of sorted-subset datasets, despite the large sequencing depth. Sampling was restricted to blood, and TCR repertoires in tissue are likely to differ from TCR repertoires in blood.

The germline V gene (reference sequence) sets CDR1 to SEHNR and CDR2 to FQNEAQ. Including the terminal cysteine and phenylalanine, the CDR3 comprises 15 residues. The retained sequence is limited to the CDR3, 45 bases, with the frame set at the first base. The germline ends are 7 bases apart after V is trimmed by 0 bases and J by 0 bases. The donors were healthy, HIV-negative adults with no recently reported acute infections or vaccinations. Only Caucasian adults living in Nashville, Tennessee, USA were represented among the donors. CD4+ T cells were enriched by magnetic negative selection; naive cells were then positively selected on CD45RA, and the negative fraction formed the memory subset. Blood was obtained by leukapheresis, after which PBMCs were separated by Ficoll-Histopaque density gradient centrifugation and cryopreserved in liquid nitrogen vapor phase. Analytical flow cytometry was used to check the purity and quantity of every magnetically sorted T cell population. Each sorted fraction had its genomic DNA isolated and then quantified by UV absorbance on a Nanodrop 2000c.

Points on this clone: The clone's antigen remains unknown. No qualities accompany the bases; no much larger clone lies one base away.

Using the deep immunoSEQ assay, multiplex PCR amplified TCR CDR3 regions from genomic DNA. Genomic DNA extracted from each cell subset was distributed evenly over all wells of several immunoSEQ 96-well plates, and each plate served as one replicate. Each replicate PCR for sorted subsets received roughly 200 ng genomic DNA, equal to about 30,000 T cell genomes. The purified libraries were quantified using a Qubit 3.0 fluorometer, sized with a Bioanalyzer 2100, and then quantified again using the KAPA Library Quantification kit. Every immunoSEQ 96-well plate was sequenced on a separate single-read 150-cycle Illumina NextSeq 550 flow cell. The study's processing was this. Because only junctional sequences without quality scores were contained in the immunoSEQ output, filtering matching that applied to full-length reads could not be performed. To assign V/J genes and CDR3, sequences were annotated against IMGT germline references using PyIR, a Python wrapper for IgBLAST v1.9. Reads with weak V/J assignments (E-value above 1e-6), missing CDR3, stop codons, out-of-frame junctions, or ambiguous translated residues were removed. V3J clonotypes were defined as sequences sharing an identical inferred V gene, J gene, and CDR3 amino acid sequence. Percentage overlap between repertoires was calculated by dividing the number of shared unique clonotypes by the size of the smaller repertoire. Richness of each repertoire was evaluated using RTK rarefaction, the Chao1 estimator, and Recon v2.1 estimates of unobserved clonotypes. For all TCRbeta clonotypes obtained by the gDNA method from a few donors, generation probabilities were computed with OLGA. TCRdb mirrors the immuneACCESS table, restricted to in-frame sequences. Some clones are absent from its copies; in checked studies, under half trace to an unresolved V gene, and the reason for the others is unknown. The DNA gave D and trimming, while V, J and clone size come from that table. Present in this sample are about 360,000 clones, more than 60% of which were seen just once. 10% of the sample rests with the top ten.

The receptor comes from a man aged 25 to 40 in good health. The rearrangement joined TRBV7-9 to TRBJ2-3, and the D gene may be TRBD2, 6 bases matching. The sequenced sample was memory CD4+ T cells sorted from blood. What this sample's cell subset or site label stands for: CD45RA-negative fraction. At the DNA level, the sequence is TGTGCCAGCAGCTTAGCGGGAGGTAGCACAGATACGCAGTATTTT. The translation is CASSLAGGSTDTQYF.